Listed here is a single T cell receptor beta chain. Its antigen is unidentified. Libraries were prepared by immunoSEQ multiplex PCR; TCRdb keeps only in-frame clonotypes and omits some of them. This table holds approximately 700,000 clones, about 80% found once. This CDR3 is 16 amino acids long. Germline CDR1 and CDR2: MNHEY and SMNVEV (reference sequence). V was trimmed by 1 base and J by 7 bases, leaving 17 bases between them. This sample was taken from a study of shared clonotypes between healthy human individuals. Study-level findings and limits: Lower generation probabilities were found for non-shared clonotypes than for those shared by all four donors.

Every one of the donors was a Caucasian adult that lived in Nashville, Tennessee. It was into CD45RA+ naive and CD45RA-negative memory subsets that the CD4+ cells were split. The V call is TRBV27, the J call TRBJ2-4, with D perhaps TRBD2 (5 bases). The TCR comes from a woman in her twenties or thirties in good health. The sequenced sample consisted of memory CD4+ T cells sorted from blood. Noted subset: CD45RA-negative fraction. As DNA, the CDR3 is TGTGCCAGCAGTTTATTACCCCTAGGCGGGCCGAACATTCAGTACTTC. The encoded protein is CASSLLPLGGPNIQYF.